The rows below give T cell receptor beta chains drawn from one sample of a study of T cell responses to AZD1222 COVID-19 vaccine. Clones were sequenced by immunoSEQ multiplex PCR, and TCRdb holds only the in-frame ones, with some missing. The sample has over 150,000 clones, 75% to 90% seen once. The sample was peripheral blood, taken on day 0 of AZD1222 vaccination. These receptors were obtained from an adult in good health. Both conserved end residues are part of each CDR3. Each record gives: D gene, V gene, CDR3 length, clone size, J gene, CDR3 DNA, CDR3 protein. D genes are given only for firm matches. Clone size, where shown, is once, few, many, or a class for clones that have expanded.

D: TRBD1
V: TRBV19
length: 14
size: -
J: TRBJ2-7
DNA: TGTGCCAGTAGTGCCGGACAGGGAGGATACGAGCAGTACTTC
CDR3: CASSAGQGGYEQYF

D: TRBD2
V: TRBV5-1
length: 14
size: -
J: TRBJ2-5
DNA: TGCGCCAGCAGCCACCTAGCGGACAAAGAGACCCAGTACTTC
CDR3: CASSHLADKETQYF

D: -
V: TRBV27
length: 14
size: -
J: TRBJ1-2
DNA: TGTGCCAGCAGTTTGCAGGCTGTTGGTTATGGCTACACCTTC
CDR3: CASSLQAVGYGYTF

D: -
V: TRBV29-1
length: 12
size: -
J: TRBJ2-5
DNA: TGCAGCGTTGTACGCGGGCAAGAGACCCAGTACTTC
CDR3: CSVVRGQETQYF

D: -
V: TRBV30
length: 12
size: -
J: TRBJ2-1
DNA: TGTGCCTGGGGACAGTTATACAATGAGCAGTTCTTC
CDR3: CAWGQLYNEQFF

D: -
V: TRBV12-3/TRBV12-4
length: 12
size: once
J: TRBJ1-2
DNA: TGTGCCAGCAGTTTGTCAGGGGTCGGCTACACCTTC
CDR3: CASSLSGVGYTF

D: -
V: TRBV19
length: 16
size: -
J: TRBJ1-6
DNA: TGTGCCAGTAGTACGCACAGAAGCTCCTATAATTCACCCCTCCACTTT
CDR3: CASSTHRSSYNSPLHF

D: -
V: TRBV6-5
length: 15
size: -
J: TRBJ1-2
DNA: TGTGCCAGCAGTTACGGCACCGCTCCGGACTATGGCTACACCTTC
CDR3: CASSYGTAPDYGYTF

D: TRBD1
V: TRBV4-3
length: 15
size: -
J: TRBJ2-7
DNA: TGCGCCAGCAGCCAAGGACCGGGACAGGGCCACGAGCAGTACTTC
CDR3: CASSQGPGQGHEQYF

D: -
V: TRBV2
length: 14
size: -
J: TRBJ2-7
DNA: TGTGCCAGCAGAACGGGGGGCCTAACCTACGAGCAGTACTTC
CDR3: CASRTGGLTYEQYF

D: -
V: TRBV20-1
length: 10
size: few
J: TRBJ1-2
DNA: TGCAGTGCTAGTTTTAATGGCTACACCTTC
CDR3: CSASFNGYTF

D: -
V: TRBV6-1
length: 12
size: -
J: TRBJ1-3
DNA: TGTGCCAGCAGTGAAGGTGGACTAACCATATATTTT
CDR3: CASSEGGLTIYF

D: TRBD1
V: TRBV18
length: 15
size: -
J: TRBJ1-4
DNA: TGTGCCAGCTCACAATCCGGGACAGCTAATGAAAAACTGTTTTTT
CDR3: CASSQSGTANEKLFF

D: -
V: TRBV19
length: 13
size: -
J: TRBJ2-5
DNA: TGTGCCAGTAGTATACGCAGAAAAGAGACCCAGTACTTC
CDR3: CASSIRRKETQYF

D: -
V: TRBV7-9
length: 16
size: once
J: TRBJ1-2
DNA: TGTGCCAGCAGCTTATATTACCCCGGGACCTCCTATGGCTACACCTTC
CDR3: CASSLYYPGTSYGYTF

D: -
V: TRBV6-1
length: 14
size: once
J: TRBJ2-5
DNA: TGTGCCAGCAGTGATACTTCCCTCCAAGAGACCCAGTACTTC
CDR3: CASSDTSLQETQYF

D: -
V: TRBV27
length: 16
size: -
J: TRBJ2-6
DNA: TGTGCCAGCAGTCTAATTACAGGGTCTGGGGCCAACGTCCTGACTTTC
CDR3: CASSLITGSGANVLTF

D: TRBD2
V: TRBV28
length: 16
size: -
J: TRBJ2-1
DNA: TGTGCCAGCAGTTTACCGGTAAGCGGGGGTGGCGATGAGCAGTTCTTC
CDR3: CASSLPVSGGGDEQFF